The 30 T cell receptor beta chains below were found in one sample sequenced in a study. Tregs were sorted as CD4+CD25+CD127-/low cells. TCRdb itself ran the 5' RACE reads through MiXCR, one entry per CDR3 protein. In the table there are about 32,000 distinct CDR3 sequences, roughly 27% of which are singletons. Source material: tumor-infiltrating Tregs sorted from the breast tumor. These receptor sequences come from a female donor with breast cancer.

This clonotype was seen repeatedly, ten times or more. The rearrangement uses TRBV2 and TRBJ2-3, with 8 bases fitting TRBD2. The CDR3 has 16 amino acids. Trimming removed 4 bases from V and 6 bases from J; junction bases left unmatched: 12. The V gene's germline CDR1 is SNHLY and CDR2 FYNNEI. The DNA of the CDR3 is TGTGCCAGCAGTGGACCGGGACTAGAGGGTCCCGATACGCAGTATTTT. Translation: CASSGPGLEGPDTQYF.

In its sample, this clonotype is medium-sized. The chain uses TRBV5-1 and TRBJ2-3, with no clear D. The CDR3 covers 11 residues. Trimming shortened V by 4 bases and J by 2 bases, and 2 bases separated the two germline ends. CDR1 and CDR2 from the germline V gene are SGHRS and YFSETQ. In DNA form, the CDR3 reads TGCGCCAGCAGCAACACAGATACGCAGTATTTT. Residues: CASSNTDTQYF. The variable domain in full, completed from reference TRBV5-1 and TRBJ2-3, reads KAGVTQTPRYLIKTRGQQVTLSCSPISGHRSVSWYQQTPGQGLQFLFEYFSETQRNKGNFPGRFSGRQFSNSRSEMNVSTLELGDSALYLCASSNTDTQYFGPGTRLTVL.

About this clonotype itself: This CDR3 fails to terminate in the conserved phenylalanine or tryptophan, so it likely reflects a read error. The V gene is TRBV3-1, the J gene TRBJ2-4; tentative D call: TRBD2 (5 bases). Germline V gives CDR1 LGHDT, CDR2 YNNKEL (reference sequence). This CDR3 spans 13 amino acids. The V gene lost 0 bases and the J gene lost 9 bases, with 9 bases spanning the gap. CDR3 region: CASSQEFRGIQYL. DNA of the CDR3: TGTGCCAGCAGCCAAGAGTTTCGGGGCATTCAGTACCTC.

V usage is TRBV12-3 or TRBV12-4 and J usage is TRBJ2-1; 11 nucleotides agree with TRBD2. This CDR3 is built from 14 residues. Germline trimming cut 4 bases from V and 10 bases from J; bases unmatched to any gene: 6. The chain's CDR3 is CASSSGLAASEQFF. In DNA form, the CDR3 reads TGTGCCAGCAGTTCGGGACTAGCGGCTAGCGAGCAGTTCTTC.

This clonotype was seen more than once but under ten times. The V call is TRBV12-3 or TRBV12-4, the J call TRBJ1-1; unclear D gene. The CDR3 has 12 amino acids. V shed 5 bases and J shed 10 bases, with 14 bases lying between them. CDR3 amino acids: CASSKNGPGAFF. As DNA, the CDR3 is TGTGCCAGCAGTAAAAATGGACCTGGAGCTTTCTTT.

This chain uses TRBV13 with TRBJ2-7; D remains ambiguous. CDR1 and CDR2 from the germline V gene are PRHDT and FYEKMQ (reference sequence). Trimming shortened V by 8 bases and J by 0 bases, and 8 bases separated the two germline ends. CDR3 length: 12 amino acids. CDR3 DNA: TGTGCCAGCGGCTGGGACTCCTACGAGCAGTACTTC. Protein: CASGWDSYEQYF.

At least ten counts were recorded for this clonotype. The V and J genes are TRBV6-1 and TRBJ1-5, with D maybe TRBD1 (5 bases). The CDR3 consists of 14 residues. Germline-derived CDR1 and CDR2 are MNHNS and SASEGT. V lost 6 bases and J lost 0, with 9 bases in between. This CDR3 is CASRTAYSNQPQHF. As DNA, the CDR3 is TGTGCCAGCAGGACAGCATATAGCAATCAGCCCCAGCATTTT.

This clonotype was observed a handful of times. One junction end disagrees with the germline gene, perhaps due to a read error. This chain connects TRBV29-1 to TRBJ2-7; tentatively, D is TRBD2 (5 bases). Germline CDR1 reads SQVTM; CDR2 reads ANQGSEA. This CDR3 contains 11 residues. The CDR3 coding sequence is TGCAGCGTCCGGGCTGCTGGGGAGCTGTACTTC. Translation gives CSVRAAGELYF.

This clonotype was seen a few times. The chain recombines TRBV6-2 or TRBV6-3 with TRBJ2-3; D gene ambiguous. V was clipped by 3 bases and J by 2 bases, with 9 bases between them. The CDR3 is 14 amino acids. In germline, CDR1 is MNHEY, CDR2 SVGEGT. CDR3 residues: CASSYGQPTDTQYF. CDR3 nucleotides: TGTGCCAGCAGTTATGGGCAGCCCACAGATACGCAGTATTTT.

This clonotype was observed a few times. A much more abundant neighbour one base away suggests this may be a read error. This chain connects TRBV7-3 to TRBJ2-1, with D possibly matching TRBD2 (7 bases). Trimming stripped 4 bases from V and 8 bases from J, with 15 bases between. Germline lookup yields CDR1 SGHTA and CDR2 FQGTGA. The length of the CDR3 is 14 residues. The DNA of the CDR3 is TGTGCCAGCAGCTCAGGGGCGGGGAGGGATGAGCAGTTCTTC. Translation gives CASSSGAGRDEQFF.

This clonotype was picked up a small number of times. This chain links TRBV6-5 with TRBJ1-5; D uncertain. Deletions cut 0 bases from V and 1 base from J, with 7 bases between. The germline gives CDR1 MNHEY, CDR2 SVGAGI. The CDR3 covers 15 residues. CDR3 sequence (DNA): TGTGCCAGCAGTTACTCGAGAGGGAGCAATCAGCCCCAGCATTTT. It codes for CASSYSRGSNQPQHF.

This clonotype ranks as medium-sized (0.01 to 0.1%). V usage is TRBV20-1 and J usage is TRBJ2-5, with D possibly matching TRBD2 (6 bases). Germline CDR1 and CDR2: DFQATT and SNEGSKA (reference sequence). The CDR3 covers 13 residues. Deletions cut 5 bases from V and 5 bases from J, with 15 bases between. As DNA, the CDR3 is TGCAGTGCTCTGGGACTTTTGGGCGAGACCCAGTACTTC. It encodes CSALGLLGETQYF.

This rearrangement joins TRBV6-5 to TRBJ2-3; D not certain. The germline V and J ends were trimmed by 5 bases and 2 bases, with 14 bases remaining between them. CDR1 is MNHEY, CDR2 SVGAGI, per germline. The CDR3 runs to 15 residues. CDR3 in DNA: TGTGCCAGCAGTACCGGAAGGACCTACACAGATACGCAGTATTTT. Its protein product is CASSTGRTYTDTQYF.

In this sample, this clonotype turned up a few times. The gene calls are TRBV15 and TRBJ1-1; no reliable D call. V lost 5 bases and J lost 4, with 11 bases in between. The CDR3 is 13 residues long. CDR1 and CDR2 from the germline V gene are LNHNV and YYDKDF (reference sequence). The CDR3: CATSGNRVTEAFF. DNA for the CDR3: TGTGCCACCAGCGGAAATAGGGTCACTGAAGCTTTCTTT.

The chain has TRBV6-6 and TRBJ1-2; 7 bases line up with TRBD1. This CDR3 is built from 12 residues. V shed 10 bases, J shed 3 bases, and the junction held 5 bases outside the gene matches. Germline CDR1 reads MNHNY; CDR2 reads SVGAGI (reference sequence). This CDR3 reads CATRGQHYGYTF. The CDR3 nucleotides read TGTGCCACCCGGGGACAGCACTATGGCTACACCTTC.

Only a few counts were recorded for this clonotype. This chain links TRBV25-1 with TRBJ1-5; D is unclear. V dropped 3 bases and J dropped 8 bases, with 14 bases sitting between them. This CDR3 is built from 14 residues. Germline V CDR1 and CDR2: MGHDK, SYGVNS. The CDR3 reads CASSDRATEEPQHF. CDR3 nucleotide sequence: TGTGCCAGCAGTGACCGGGCCACCGAGGAGCCCCAGCATTTT. Together with reference TRBV25-1 and TRBJ1-5, the CDR3 gives the full variable domain: EADIYQTPRYLVIGTGKKITLECSQTMGHDKMYWYQQDPGMELHLIHYSYGVNSTEKGDLSSESTVSRIRTEHFPLTLESARPSHTSQYLCASSDRATEEPQHFGDGTRLSIL.

Ten or more counts support this clonotype. The V call is TRBV7-2, the J call TRBJ1-5, with 11 bases that match TRBD1. CDR1 is SGHTA, CDR2 FQGNSA, per germline. This CDR3 spans 15 amino acids. The junction had 5 bases not matched to a gene; V was cut back by 5 bases and J by 5 bases. The CDR3 is CASSRDRGSHQPQHF. As DNA, the CDR3 is TGTGCCAGCAGCCGGGACAGGGGGTCCCATCAGCCCCAGCATTTT.

At least ten counts were recorded for this clonotype. The V call is TRBV18, the J call TRBJ2-7, with 8 bases lining up with TRBD1. The CDR3 extends over 13 amino acids. With 4 bases clipped from V and 6 bases from J, the junction kept 5 bases outside the gene matches. Per the germline V gene, CDR1 is KGHSH and CDR2 is LQKENI. The CDR3 sequence is CASSQDRDREQYF. For the CDR3, the DNA is TGTGCCAGCTCACAGGACAGGGACCGCGAGCAGTACTTC.

This clonotype showed up many times. This sequence joins TRBV12-3 or TRBV12-4 and TRBJ2-1; D unresolved. Deletions cut 5 bases from V and 4 bases from J, with 12 bases between. The CDR3 runs 14 residues. CDR3 sequence (DNA): TGTGCCAGCAGTCCCAGCCGGGCTTACAATGAGCAGTTCTTC. It is translated as CASSPSRAYNEQFF.

The chain has TRBV24-1 and TRBJ1-2; 9 bases match TRBD1. The CDR3 runs 16 residues. Germline CDR1 reads KGHDR; CDR2 reads SFDVKD. V shed 5 bases and J 1 base; nucleotides not matched to a gene: 7. CDR3 sequence: CATSGPGTGNNYGYTF. The CDR3 region has the DNA TGTGCCACCAGTGGCCCCGGGACAGGGAATAACTATGGCTACACCTTC.

This clonotype was recorded a few times. CDR3 sequence (DNA): TGTGCCAGCAGTGAAATGCGTCAGTTTAACACTGAAGCTTTCTTT. This encodes CASSEMRQFNTEAFF. This sequence joins TRBV6-1 and TRBJ1-1; D not resolved. This CDR3 spans 15 amino acids. Trimming removed 2 bases at V and 2 bases at J, with 12 bases between. The germline V gene has CDR1 MNHNS and CDR2 SASEGT.

This clonotype was recorded a few times. The gene calls are TRBV27 and TRBJ1-3; D not resolved. The germline gives CDR1 MNHEY, CDR2 SMNVEV (reference sequence). This CDR3 region has 14 residues. Trimming removed 3 bases at V and 2 bases at J, with 8 bases between. CDR3 amino acids: CASSLRPTGNTIYF. CDR3 sequence (DNA): TGTGCCAGCAGTTTGAGGCCCACTGGAAACACCATATATTTT.

To note about this clonotype: A read error may be the cause here, since a much bigger clone is one base away. The genes are TRBV7-9 and TRBJ1-4; no firm D call. Germline-derived CDR1 and CDR2 are SEHNR and FQNEAQ (reference sequence). V was cut by 5 bases and J by 10 bases, with 20 bases left in between. The CDR3 has 15 residues. CDR3 nucleotide sequence: TGTGCCAGCAGCACACCGGGAAGGCAAGAGGGAAAACTGTTTTTT. Translation gives CASSTPGRQEGKLFF.

The chain links TRBV7-3 to TRBJ2-7; D perhaps matches TRBD1 (6 bases). CDR1 SGHTA and CDR2 FQGTGA come from the germline V gene. The CDR3 sequence is 14 residues long. The V end lost 3 bases, the J end lost 3 bases, and 12 bases lay between the germline ends. The CDR3 is CASSFGGRDYEQYF. CDR3 DNA: TGTGCCAGCAGCTTTGGGGGCAGGGACTACGAGCAGTACTTC. The full variable domain, in which reference TRBV7-3 and TRBJ2-7 provide the parts outside the CDR3, is GAGVSQTPSNKVTEKGKYVELRCDPISGHTALYWYRQSLGQGPEFLIYFQGTGAADDSGLPNDRFFAVRPEGSVSTLKIQRTERGDSAVYLCASSFGGRDYEQYFGPGTRLTVT.

In its sample, this clonotype was seen many times. This chain connects TRBV29-1 to TRBJ2-7, with TRBD2 as a possible D gene (6 bases). Germline V lookup: CDR1 SQVTM, CDR2 ANQGSEA. Between the trimmed V and J ends, which lost 4 bases and 2 bases, there was a span of 15 bases. This CDR3 has 14 amino acids. The chain's CDR3 is CSVVWGDLPYEQYF. The CDR3 DNA follows: TGCAGCGTTGTCTGGGGGGACCTTCCCTACGAGCAGTACTTC.

This clonotype showed up just a few times. The genes are TRBV7-2 and TRBJ2-2, with D perhaps matching TRBD1 (6 bases). Germline CDR1 SGHTA, CDR2 FQGNSA. The CDR3 has 14 residues. Between the trimmed V and J ends, which lost 2 bases and 7 bases, there was a span of 11 bases. The CDR3 spells CASSLFQGSGELFF. CDR3 coding DNA: TGTGCCAGCAGCTTATTCCAGGGGAGCGGGGAGCTGTTTTTT.

This clonotype has ten or more counts. The chain uses TRBV24-1 and TRBJ2-3, with D possibly being TRBD1 or TRBD2 (5 bases each). CDR1 is KGHDR, CDR2 SFDVKD, per germline. The CDR3 length is 13 residues. The V end lost 8 bases, the J end lost 0 bases, and 8 bases lay between the germline ends. CDR3 protein: CATTRDSTDTQYF. DNA of the CDR3: TGTGCCACCACCCGGGACAGCACAGATACGCAGTATTTT.

There are many counts of this clonotype. The J gene is TRBJ2-1, the V gene TRBV6-6, with 9 bases fitting TRBD1. Germline V gene sequence: CDR1 MNHNY, CDR2 SVGAGI (reference sequence). The CDR3 totals 15 residues. After removal of 6 bases from V and 6 bases from J, the junction contained 9 bases not matched to a gene. CDR3 DNA sequence: TGTGCCAGCAGATCAACAGGGGGCGCGATCAATGAGCAGTTCTTC. The encoded protein is CASRSTGGAINEQFF.

V usage is TRBV6-5 and J usage is TRBJ2-7; D is possibly TRBD2 (5 bases). Trimming left V 0 bases short and J 4 bases short, with 10 bases between. Per germline, CDR1 MNHEY and CDR2 SVGAGI. The CDR3 consists of 14 residues. CDR3 in amino acids: CASSYSASKYEQYF. The CDR3 DNA reads TGTGCCAGCAGTTACTCAGCTAGCAAGTACGAGCAGTACTTC.

For this clonotype: Its ends do not fully match the called genes, so a read error is possible. The chain is built from TRBV6-1 and TRBJ2-2; a possible D gene is TRBD1 (5 bases). Germline CDR1 MNHNS, CDR2 SASEGT. The CDR3 covers 12 residues. The CDR3 sequence: CVSFFWGRELFF. CDR3 coding DNA: TGTGTCAGCTTTTTCTGGGGCCGGGAGCTGTTTTTT.